The 2 T cell receptor beta chains presented below share a single source sample, sequenced in a study of radiation and T cells in renal cell carcinoma. The data were produced by immunoSEQ multiplex PCR, yet TCRdb's version contains in-frame clones alone and is incomplete. There are fewer than 45,000 clones in the sample; about 82% occur only once, and 25% to 30% lies in the top ten. Time point of the sample: blood 4 weeks post-SBRT, at nephrectomy. The treatment was: 15 Gy SBRT to primary tumor, nephrectomy 4 weeks later. This specimen consisted of blood, obtained from a patient whose treatment included radiotherapy and nephrectomy. The source of these receptors is a woman aged 70-85 years with renal cell carcinoma.

This clone was detected once. V is TRBV29-1 and J is TRBJ1-2; D possibly corresponds to TRBD1 (6 bases). The V end lost 7 bases, the J end lost 4 bases, and 16 bases lay between the germline ends. Germline values: CDR1 SQVTM, CDR2 ANQGSEA. This CDR3 region has 13 residues. The CDR3 region is CSAWDTLGYGYTF. CDR3 nucleotides: TGCAGCGCTTGGGACACCCTCGGCTATGGCTACACCTTC.

The sample holds a few counts of this clone. This chain joins TRBV7-9 and TRBJ1-4; D gene unclear. V shed 1 base and J shed 7 bases, with 13 bases lying between them. CDR3 size: 15 residues. The germline V gene encodes CDR1 SEHNR and CDR2 FQNEAQ (reference sequence). CDR3 sequence reads: CASSLGGGWREKLFF. The CDR3 bases are TGTGCCAGCAGCTTAGGAGGAGGGTGGCGTGAAAAACTGTTTTTT.